These 19 T cell receptor beta chains were sequenced from one sample in a study of CD8+ T cells in alopecia areata. RNA extraction was followed by reverse transcription into cDNA, which acted as the sequencing template. Clones were read by immunoSEQ multiplex PCR, and TCRdb kept only the in-frame ones, dropping some. The profile shows under 250,000 clones, about 60% of them singletons. The sequenced sample was CD4+ T cells sorted from blood, obtained at week 0. All receptors come from a human donor with alopecia areata.

The chain couples TRBV7-7 to TRBJ2-5; the match to TRBD2 covers 9 bases. Germline V gives CDR1 SSHAT, CDR2 FNYEAQ (reference sequence). The CDR3 spans 14 residues. V gave up 5 bases and J gave up 5 bases; unmatched junction bases: 6. CDR3 in DNA: TGTGCCAGCAGCCATAGCGGGGGCGGGGAGACCCAGTACTTC. Translated: CASSHSGGGETQYF.

The chain employs TRBV28 and TRBJ2-4, with 7 bases lining up with TRBD1. Germline V CDR1 and CDR2: MDHEN, SYDVKM. V shed 5 bases and J 4 bases; nucleotides not matched to a gene: 8. The CDR3 has 15 amino acids. The DNA for the CDR3 is TGTGCCAGCAGTAAACAGGGGTATGAGAAAAACATTCAGTACTTC. Translated: CASSKQGYEKNIQYF.

This clone was found a few times. The chain combines TRBV2 with TRBJ2-2; D unresolved. Trimming removed 3 bases at V and 0 bases at J, with 5 bases between. Germline values: CDR1 SNHLY, CDR2 FYNNEI. The CDR3 sequence is 14 residues long. CDR3 protein: CASSDRPNTGELFF. The CDR3 DNA reads TGTGCCAGCAGTGACCGCCCGAACACCGGGGAGCTGTTTTTT.

This clone has just a few counts. The chain's CDR3 is CASSLGSAANTGELFF. DNA for the CDR3: TGCGCCAGCAGCTTGGGGTCGGCCGCGAACACCGGGGAGCTGTTTTTT. V is TRBV5-1 and J is TRBJ2-2; D unresolved. The CDR3 is 16 amino acids. The V and J ends lost 0 bases and 0 bases respectively, with 9 bases between them. CDR1 and CDR2 from the germline V gene are SGHRS and YFSETQ.

This clone was observed a few times. The genes are TRBV7-3 and TRBJ2-1; D is perhaps TRBD2 (5 bases). V was pared by 1 base and J by 5 bases, with 12 bases between. Germline CDR1 SGHTA, CDR2 FQGTGA. The CDR3 sequence is 15 residues long. CDR3 sequence: CASSLIKLVHNEQFF. CDR3 nucleotides: TGTGCCAGCAGCTTAATAAAACTAGTCCACAATGAGCAGTTCTTC. Together with reference TRBV7-3 and TRBJ2-1, the CDR3 gives the full variable domain: GAGVSQTPSNKVTEKGKYVELRCDPISGHTALYWYRQSLGQGPEFLIYFQGTGAADDSGLPNDRFFAVRPEGSVSTLKIQRTERGDSAVYLCASSLIKLVHNEQFFGPGTRLTVL.

This clone turned up a few times. The V gene is TRBV14, the J gene TRBJ2-7, with no clear D. The CDR3 runs 12 residues. The V and J ends lost 2 bases and 0 bases respectively, with 2 bases between them. CDR1 is SGHDN, CDR2 FVKESK, per germline. The CDR3 spells CASSQNSYEQYF. The CDR3 DNA reads TGTGCCAGCAGCCAAAACTCCTACGAGCAGTACTTC. Full variable domain (rest looked up from reference TRBV14 and TRBJ2-7): EAGVTQFPSHSVIEKGQTVTLRCDPISGHDNLYWYRRVMGKEIKFLLHFVKESKQDESGMPNNRFLAERTGGTYSTLKVQPAELEDSGVYFCASSQNSYEQYFGPGTRLTVT.

The genes are TRBV25-1 and TRBJ2-3; possible D gene TRBD2, 6 bases. V lost 5 bases to trimming and J lost 1 base, with 13 bases between them. There are 15 residues in the CDR3. Germline CDR1 MGHDK, CDR2 SYGVNS. The CDR3 DNA reads TGTGCCAGCAGTTCCGCTAGCGACCGCACAGATACGCAGTATTTT. This gives the protein CASSSASDRTDTQYF.

The V and J genes are TRBV28 and TRBJ1-2; 7 bases are a match to TRBD1. Per germline, CDR1 MDHEN and CDR2 SYDVKM. The CDR3 totals 13 residues. The V gene end was trimmed by 4 bases and the J gene end by 8 bases; junction bases not matched to a gene: 7. The CDR3 region is CASSSPDREGYTF. DNA of the CDR3: TGTGCCAGCAGTTCACCCGACAGGGAAGGCTACACCTTC.

The chain joins TRBV29-1 to TRBJ1-1; no definite D call. From germline, CDR1 is SQVTM and CDR2 ANQGSEA. The CDR3 sequence is 11 residues long. Trimming pared 5 bases from V and 4 bases from J, leaving 8 bases between. The CDR3 bases are TGCAGCGTTCGAGACGGCACTGAAGCTTTCTTT. Translation gives CSVRDGTEAFF.

To note about this clone: The same CDR3 also results from other DNA sequences found in this sample. The chain carries TRBV18 and TRBJ1-1, with D hard to call. This CDR3 is built from 13 residues. V lost 4 bases, J lost 1 base, and 7 bases lay in between. Germline V CDR1 and CDR2: KGHSH, LQKENI. The CDR3 bases are TGTGCCAGCTCACGCGGGTCGAACACTGAAGCTTTCTTT. Translated: CASSRGSNTEAFF.

The rearrangement uses TRBV30 and TRBJ1-1, with a tentative D call TRBD1 (6 bases). The germline V and J ends were trimmed by 3 bases and 5 bases, with 16 bases remaining between them. The CDR3 covers 14 residues. Germline V CDR1 and CDR2: GTSNPN, SVGIG (reference sequence). The CDR3 bases are TGTGCCTGGAGCTGGGAGGGGGTAGAGACTGAAGCTTTCTTT. This encodes CAWSWEGVETEAFF.

This clone was observed a handful of times. The chain is built from TRBV2 and TRBJ2-3; D gene uncertain. Germline V CDR1 and CDR2: SNHLY, FYNNEI. The CDR3 is 16 residues long. Trimming cost V 0 bases and J 6 bases, with 16 bases left between them. CDR3: CASSEAVGPRSDTQYF. CDR3 in DNA: TGTGCCAGCAGTGAAGCGGTAGGACCCCGTTCGGATACGCAGTATTTT.

This clone was counted a single time. The gene calls are TRBV15 and TRBJ2-5; 8 bases are shared with TRBD1. Germline V gene sequence: CDR1 LNHNV, CDR2 YYDKDF (reference sequence). Trimming took 3 bases from V and 1 from J; bases not matched to a gene: 4. This CDR3 is built from 15 residues. The chain's CDR3 is CATSRGDRGQETQYF. CDR3 nucleotide sequence: TGTGCCACCAGCAGGGGAGACAGGGGCCAAGAGACCCAGTACTTC.

This chain connects TRBV25-1 to TRBJ1-5; D remains unclear. This CDR3 has 13 amino acids. Per germline, CDR1 MGHDK and CDR2 SYGVNS. Trimming cost V 4 bases and J 1 base, with 5 bases left between them. The CDR3 DNA is TGTGCCAGCAGTGGACGGAGCAATCAGCCCCAGCATTTT. This sequence encodes CASSGRSNQPQHF.

The V call is TRBV5-1, the J call TRBJ2-5; 8 nucleotides align to TRBD2. Germline trimming cut 7 bases from V and 5 bases from J; bases unmatched to any gene: 10. The CDR3 contains 14 residues. The germline V gene has CDR1 SGHRS and CDR2 YFSETQ. CDR3 region: CASRQAGVDETQYF. The CDR3 nucleotides are TGCGCCAGCCGGCAAGCGGGAGTAGACGAGACCCAGTACTTC.

The chain has TRBV30 and TRBJ1-1; TRBD1 matches 7 bases. The V and J ends lost 4 bases and 1 base, in that order; junction bases with no gene match: 3. Germline CDR1 is GTSNPN and CDR2 is SVGIG (reference sequence). The CDR3 has 13 residues. The CDR3 sequence is CAWMGTENTEAFF. The CDR3 DNA reads TGTGCCTGGATGGGGACAGAGAACACTGAAGCTTTCTTT.

This clone turned up a few times. This chain uses TRBV5-1 with TRBJ1-5; the D is unclear. The germline V and J ends were trimmed by 1 base and 6 bases, with 11 bases remaining between them. The germline V gene encodes CDR1 SGHRS and CDR2 YFSETQ. CDR3 length equals 14 residues. This CDR3 is CASSLLGSGQPQHF. The CDR3 DNA follows: TGCGCCAGCAGCTTGCTAGGGTCGGGTCAGCCCCAGCATTTT.

This clone was seen only a few times. CDR3 sequence reads: CASSPPASPTDTQYF. In DNA, the CDR3 is TGTGCCAGCTCACCACCGGCTAGCCCCACAGATACGCAGTATTTT. This chain links TRBV18 with TRBJ2-3; tentative D call: TRBD2 (5 bases). This CDR3 is 15 amino acids long. Germline V lookup: CDR1 KGHSH, CDR2 LQKENI. V was trimmed by 0 bases and J by 2 bases, leaving 9 bases between them.

The chain joins TRBV6-1 to TRBJ1-4; D perhaps matches TRBD1 (5 bases). Germline V gene data show CDR1 as MNHNS and CDR2 as SASEGT. The ends were cut back, 2 bases at V and 7 bases at J, with 14 bases in the middle. The CDR3 is 15 amino acids. CDR3 in amino acids: CASSETGTAPEKLFF. CDR3 nucleotide sequence: TGTGCCAGCAGTGAAACCGGGACCGCCCCTGAAAAACTGTTTTTT.